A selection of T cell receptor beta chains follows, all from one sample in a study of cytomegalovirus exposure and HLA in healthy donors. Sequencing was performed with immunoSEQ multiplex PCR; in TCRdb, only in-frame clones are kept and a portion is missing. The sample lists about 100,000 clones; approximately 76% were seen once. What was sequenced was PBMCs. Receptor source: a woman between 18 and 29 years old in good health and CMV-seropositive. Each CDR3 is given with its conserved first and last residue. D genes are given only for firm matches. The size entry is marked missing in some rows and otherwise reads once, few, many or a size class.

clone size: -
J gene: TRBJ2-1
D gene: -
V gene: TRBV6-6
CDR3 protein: CASSYGLYNEQFF
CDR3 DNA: TGTGCCAGCAGTTACGGGCTCTACAATGAGCAGTTCTTC

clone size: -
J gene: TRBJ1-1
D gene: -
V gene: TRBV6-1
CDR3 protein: CASSGRGNTEAFF
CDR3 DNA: TGTGCCAGCAGTGGTAGAGGGAACACTGAAGCTTTCTTT

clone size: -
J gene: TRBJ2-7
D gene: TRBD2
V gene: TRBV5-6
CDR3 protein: CASSAGTSTYEQYF
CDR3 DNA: TGTGCCAGCAGCGCCGGGACTAGCACCTACGAGCAGTACTTC

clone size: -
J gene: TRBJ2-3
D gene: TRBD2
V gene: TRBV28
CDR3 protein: CAGKGAGGADTQYF
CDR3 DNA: TGTGCCGGAAAGGGAGCGGGAGGAGCAGATACGCAGTATTTT

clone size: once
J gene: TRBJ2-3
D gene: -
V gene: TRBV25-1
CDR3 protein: CASSPSRGSTDTQYF
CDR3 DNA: TGTGCCAGCAGTCCAAGTAGGGGTAGCACAGATACGCAGTATTTT

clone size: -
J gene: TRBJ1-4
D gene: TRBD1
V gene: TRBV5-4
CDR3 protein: CASSLGQGVRANEKLFF
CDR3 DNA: TGTGCCAGCAGCTTGGGACAGGGAGTTCGGGCTAATGAAAAACTGTTTTTT

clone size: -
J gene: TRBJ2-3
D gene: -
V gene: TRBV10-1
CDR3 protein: CASSDGGNTDTQYF
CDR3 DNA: TGCGCCAGCAGTGATGGAGGAAATACAGATACGCAGTATTTT

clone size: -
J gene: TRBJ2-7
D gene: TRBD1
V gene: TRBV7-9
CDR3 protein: CASSPTRDRGYEQYF
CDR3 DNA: TGTGCCAGCAGCCCGACCCGGGACAGGGGCTACGAGCAGTACTTC

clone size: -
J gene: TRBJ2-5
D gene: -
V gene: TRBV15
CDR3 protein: CATREGETQYF
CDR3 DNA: TGTGCCACCAGGGAGGGGGAGACCCAGTACTTC

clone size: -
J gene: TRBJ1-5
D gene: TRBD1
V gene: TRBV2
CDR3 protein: CASSGAGQGNQPQHF
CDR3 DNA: TGTGCCAGCAGTGGGGCGGGACAGGGCAATCAGCCCCAGCATTTT

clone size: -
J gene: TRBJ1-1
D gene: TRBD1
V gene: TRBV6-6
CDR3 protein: CASTGRQGQKEAFF
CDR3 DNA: TGTGCCAGCACCGGGAGACAGGGGCAAAAGGAAGCTTTCTTT

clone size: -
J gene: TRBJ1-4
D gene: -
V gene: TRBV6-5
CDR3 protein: CASSYRQGRKLFF
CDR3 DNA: TGTGCCAGCAGTTACAGGCAGGGCAGGAAACTGTTTTTT

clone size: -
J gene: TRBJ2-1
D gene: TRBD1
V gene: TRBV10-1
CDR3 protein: CASTPDRDTPAYNEQFF
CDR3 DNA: TGCGCCAGCACCCCGGACAGGGACACCCCAGCCTACAATGAGCAGTTCTTC

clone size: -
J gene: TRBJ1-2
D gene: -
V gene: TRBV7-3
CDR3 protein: CASSLTSDSNYGYTF
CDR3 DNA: TGTGCCAGCAGCTTAACGTCGGACAGTAACTATGGCTACACCTTC

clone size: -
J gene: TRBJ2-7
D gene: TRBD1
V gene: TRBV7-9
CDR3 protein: CASSSDREETYEQYF
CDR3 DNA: TGTGCCAGCAGCTCCGACAGGGAAGAAACCTACGAGCAGTACTTC

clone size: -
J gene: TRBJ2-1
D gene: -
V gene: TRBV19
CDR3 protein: CASSIPNSYNEQFF
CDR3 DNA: TGTGCCAGTAGCATCCCCAACTCCTACAATGAGCAGTTCTTC

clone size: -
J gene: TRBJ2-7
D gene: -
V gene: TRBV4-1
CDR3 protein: CASSHRDF
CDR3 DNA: TGCGCCAGCAGCCACAGGGACTTC

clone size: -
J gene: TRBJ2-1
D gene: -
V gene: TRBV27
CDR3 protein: CASSLFSGEQFF
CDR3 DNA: TGTGCCAGCAGTTTATTTAGCGGTGAGCAGTTCTTC

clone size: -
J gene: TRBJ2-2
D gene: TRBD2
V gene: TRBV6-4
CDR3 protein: CASSEGSGSLSGELFF
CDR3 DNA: TGTGCCAGCAGTGAAGGAAGCGGGAGTCTCTCCGGGGAGCTGTTTTTT

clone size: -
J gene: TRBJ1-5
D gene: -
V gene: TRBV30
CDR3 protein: CAWSSTPGTPQHF
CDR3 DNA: TGTGCCTGGAGTAGCACCCCGGGTACGCCCCAGCATTTT